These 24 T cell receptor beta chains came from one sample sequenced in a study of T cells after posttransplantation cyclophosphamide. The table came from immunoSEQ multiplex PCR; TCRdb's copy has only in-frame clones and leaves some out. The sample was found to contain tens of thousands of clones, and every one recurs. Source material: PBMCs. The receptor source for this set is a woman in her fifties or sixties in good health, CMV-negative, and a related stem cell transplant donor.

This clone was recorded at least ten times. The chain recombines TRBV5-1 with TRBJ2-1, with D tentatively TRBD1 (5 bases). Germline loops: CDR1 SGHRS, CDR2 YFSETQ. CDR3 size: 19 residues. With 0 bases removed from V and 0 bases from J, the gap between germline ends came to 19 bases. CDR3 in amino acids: CASSLEGVGAVSSYNEQFF. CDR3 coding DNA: TGCGCCAGCAGCTTGGAAGGGGTCGGCGCAGTGAGCTCCTACAATGAGCAGTTCTTC.

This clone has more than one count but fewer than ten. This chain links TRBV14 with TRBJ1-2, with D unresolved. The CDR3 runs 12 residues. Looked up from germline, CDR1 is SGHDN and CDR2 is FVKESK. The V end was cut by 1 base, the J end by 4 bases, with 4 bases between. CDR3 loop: CASSQGVYGYTF. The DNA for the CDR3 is TGTGCCAGCAGCCAAGGCGTCTATGGCTACACCTTC.

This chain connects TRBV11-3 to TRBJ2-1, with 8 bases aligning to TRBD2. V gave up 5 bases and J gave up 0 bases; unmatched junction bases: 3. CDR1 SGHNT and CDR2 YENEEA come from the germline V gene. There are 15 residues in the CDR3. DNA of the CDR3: TGTGCCAGCAGCACTAGCGGTAGCTCCTACAATGAGCAGTTCTTC. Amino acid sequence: CASSTSGSSYNEQFF. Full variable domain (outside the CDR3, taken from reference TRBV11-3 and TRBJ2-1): EAGVVQSPRYKIIEKKQPVAFWCNPISGHNTLYWYLQNLGQGPELLIRYENEEAVDDSQLPKDRFSAERLKGVDSTLKIQPAELGDSAVYLCASSTSGSSYNEQFFGPGTRLTVL.

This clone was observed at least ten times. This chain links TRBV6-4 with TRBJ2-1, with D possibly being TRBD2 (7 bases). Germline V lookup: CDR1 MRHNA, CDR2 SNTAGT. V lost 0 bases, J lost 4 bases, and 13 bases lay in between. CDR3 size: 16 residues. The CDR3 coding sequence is TGTGCCAGCAGTGACTCAGGCGGGGGCGTTTACAATGAGCAGTTCTTC. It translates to CASSDSGGGVYNEQFF.

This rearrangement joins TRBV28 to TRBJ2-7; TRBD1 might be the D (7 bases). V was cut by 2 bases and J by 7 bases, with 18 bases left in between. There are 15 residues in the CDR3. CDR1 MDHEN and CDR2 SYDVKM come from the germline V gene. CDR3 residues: CASSLGGQGDGEQYF. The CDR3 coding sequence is TGTGCCAGCAGTTTAGGGGGGCAGGGGGATGGGGAGCAGTACTTC.

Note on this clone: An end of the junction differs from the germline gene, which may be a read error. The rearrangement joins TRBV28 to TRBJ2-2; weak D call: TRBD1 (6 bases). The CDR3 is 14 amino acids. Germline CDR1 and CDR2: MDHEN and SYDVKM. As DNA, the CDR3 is TGTGCCGGCAGTGCCGGGACACGGGCCGGGGAGCTGTTTTTT. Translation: CAGSAGTRAGELFF.

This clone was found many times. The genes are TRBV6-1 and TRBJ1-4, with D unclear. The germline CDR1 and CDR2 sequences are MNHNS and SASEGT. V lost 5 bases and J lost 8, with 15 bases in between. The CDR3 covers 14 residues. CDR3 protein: CASSSQIRGEKLFF. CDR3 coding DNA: TGTGCCAGCAGTTCCCAGATCCGAGGGGAAAAACTGTTTTTT.

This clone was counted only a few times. The chain's CDR3 is CASTLGLAGGDSYEQYF. In DNA, the CDR3 is TGTGCCAGCACCCTAGGACTAGCGGGAGGGGATTCCTACGAGCAGTACTTC. V is TRBV2 and J is TRBJ2-7; 15 positions match TRBD2. This CDR3 is built from 17 residues. The germline V gene has CDR1 SNHLY and CDR2 FYNNEI. Losses at the gene ends were 7 bases for V and 1 base for J; bases not matched to a gene: 8. The full variable domain, completed using reference TRBV2 and TRBJ2-7, is EPEVTQTPSHQVTQMGQEVILRCVPISNHLYFYWYRQILGQKVEFLVSFYNNEISEKSEIFDDQFSVERPDGSNFTLKIRSTKLEDSAMYFCASTLGLAGGDSYEQYFGPGTRLTVT.

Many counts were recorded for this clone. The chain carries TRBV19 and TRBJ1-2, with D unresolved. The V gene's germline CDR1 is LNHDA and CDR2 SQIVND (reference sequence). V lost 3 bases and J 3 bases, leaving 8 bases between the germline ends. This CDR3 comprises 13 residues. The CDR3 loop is CASSIEVYYGYTF. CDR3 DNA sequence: TGTGCCAGTAGTATTGAGGTTTACTATGGCTACACCTTC. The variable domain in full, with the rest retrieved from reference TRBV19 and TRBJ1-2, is DGGITQSPKYLFRKEGQNVTLSCEQNLNHDAMYWYRQDPGQGLRLIYYSQIVNDFQKGDIAEGYSVSREKKESFPLTVTSAQKNPTAFYLCASSIEVYYGYTFGSGTRLTVV.

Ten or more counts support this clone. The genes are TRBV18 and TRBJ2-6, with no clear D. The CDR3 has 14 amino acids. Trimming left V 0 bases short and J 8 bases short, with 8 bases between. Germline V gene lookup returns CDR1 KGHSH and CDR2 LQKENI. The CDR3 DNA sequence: TGTGCCAGCTCACCACCGCAGGATACCAACGTCCTGACTTTC. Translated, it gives CASSPPQDTNVLTF.

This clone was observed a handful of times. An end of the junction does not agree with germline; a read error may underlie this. Here the CDR3 DNA reads TGTGCCAGTAGTAACCCGGGGACAGCTAACTATGGCTGCACCTTC. Amino acid sequence: CASSNPGTANYGCTF. V gene TRBV19 combines with J gene TRBJ1-2; TRBD1 aligns across 7 bases. The germline gives CDR1 LNHDA, CDR2 SQIVND (reference sequence). The CDR3 loop spans 15 amino acids. The whole variable domain, filled in from reference TRBV19 and TRBJ1-2, reads DGGITQSPKYLFRKEGQNVTLSCEQNLNHDAMYWYRQDPGQGLRLIYYSQIVNDFQKGDIAEGYSVSREKKESFPLTVTSAQKNPTAFYLCASSNPGTANYGCTFGSGTRLTVV.

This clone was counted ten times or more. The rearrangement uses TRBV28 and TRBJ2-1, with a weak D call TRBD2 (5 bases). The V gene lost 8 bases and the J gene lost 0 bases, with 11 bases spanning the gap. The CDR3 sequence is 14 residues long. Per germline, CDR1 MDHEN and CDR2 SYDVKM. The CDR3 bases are TGTGCCAGCCGCAGCGGCGCCTCCTACAATGAGCAGTTCTTC. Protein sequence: CASRSGASYNEQFF.

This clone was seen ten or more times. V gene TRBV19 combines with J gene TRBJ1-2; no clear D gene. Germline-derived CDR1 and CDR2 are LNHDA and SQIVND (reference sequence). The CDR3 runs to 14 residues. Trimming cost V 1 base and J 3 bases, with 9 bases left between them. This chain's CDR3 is CASSIVITDYGYTF. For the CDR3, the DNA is TGTGCCAGTAGTATAGTGATTACTGACTATGGCTACACCTTC.

CDR3 DNA sequence: TGCAGCGTTTCTAGCGGCACAGATACGCAGTATTTT. Amino acid sequence: CSVSSGTDTQYF. This chain connects TRBV29-1 to TRBJ2-3; tentative D call: TRBD2 (6 bases). V shed 5 bases and J shed 1 base, with 7 bases lying between them. There are 12 residues in the CDR3. CDR1 is SQVTM and CDR2 is ANQGSEA in the germline V gene.

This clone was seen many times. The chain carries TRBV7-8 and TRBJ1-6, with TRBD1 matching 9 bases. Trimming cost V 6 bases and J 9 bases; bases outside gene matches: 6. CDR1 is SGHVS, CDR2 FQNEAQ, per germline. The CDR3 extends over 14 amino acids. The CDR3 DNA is TGTGCCAGCAGTTCCGGACAGGGGAGTTCACCCCTCCACTTT. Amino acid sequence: CASSSGQGSSPLHF.

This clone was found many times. The CDR3 reads CASSSRLVSGANVLTF. The CDR3 coding sequence is TGTGCCAGCAGCTCTCGACTAGTTTCGGGGGCCAACGTCCTGACTTTC. The chain is built from TRBV9 and TRBJ2-6; maybe TRBD2 (6 bases). This CDR3 comprises 16 residues. The germline V and J ends were trimmed by 4 bases and 4 bases, with 15 bases remaining between them. The V gene's germline CDR1 is SGDLS and CDR2 YYNGEE.

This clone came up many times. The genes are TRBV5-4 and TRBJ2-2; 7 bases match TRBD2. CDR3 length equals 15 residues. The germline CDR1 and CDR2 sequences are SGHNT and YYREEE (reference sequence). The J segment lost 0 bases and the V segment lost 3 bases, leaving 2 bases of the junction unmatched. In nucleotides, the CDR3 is TGTGCCAGCAGCTCTAGCGGCCCGAACACCGGGGAGCTGTTTTTT. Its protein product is CASSSSGPNTGELFF.

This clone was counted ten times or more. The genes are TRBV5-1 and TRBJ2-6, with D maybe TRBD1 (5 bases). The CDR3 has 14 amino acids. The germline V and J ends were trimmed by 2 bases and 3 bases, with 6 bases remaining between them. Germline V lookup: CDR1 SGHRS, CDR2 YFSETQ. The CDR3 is CASSLGVGANVLTF. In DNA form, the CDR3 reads TGCGCCAGCAGCTTAGGGGTTGGGGCCAACGTCCTGACTTTC.

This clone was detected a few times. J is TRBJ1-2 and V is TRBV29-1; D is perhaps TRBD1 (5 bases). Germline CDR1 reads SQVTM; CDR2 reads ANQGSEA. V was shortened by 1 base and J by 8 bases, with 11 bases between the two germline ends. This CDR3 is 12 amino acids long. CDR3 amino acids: CSVEGGGDGYTF. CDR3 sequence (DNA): TGCAGCGTTGAAGGGGGAGGGGACGGCTACACCTTC.

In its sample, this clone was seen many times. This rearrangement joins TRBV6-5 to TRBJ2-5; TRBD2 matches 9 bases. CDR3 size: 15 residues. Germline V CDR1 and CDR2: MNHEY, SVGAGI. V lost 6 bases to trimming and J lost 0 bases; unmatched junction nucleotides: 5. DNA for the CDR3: TGTGCCAGCAGCTCAGCGGGAGGCTACCAAGAGACCCAGTACTTC. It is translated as CASSSAGGYQETQYF.

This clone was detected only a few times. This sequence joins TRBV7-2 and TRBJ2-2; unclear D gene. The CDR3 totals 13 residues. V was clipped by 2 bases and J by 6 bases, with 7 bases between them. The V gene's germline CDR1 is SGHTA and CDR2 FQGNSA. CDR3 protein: CASSLFSSGELFF. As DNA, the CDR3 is TGTGCCAGCAGCTTATTTAGTTCCGGGGAGCTGTTTTTT.

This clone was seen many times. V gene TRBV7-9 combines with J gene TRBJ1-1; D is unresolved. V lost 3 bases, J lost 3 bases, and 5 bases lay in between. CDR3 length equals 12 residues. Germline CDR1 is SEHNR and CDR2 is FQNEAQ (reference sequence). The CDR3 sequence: CASSFGYTEAFF. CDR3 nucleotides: TGTGCCAGCAGCTTCGGGTACACTGAAGCTTTCTTT.

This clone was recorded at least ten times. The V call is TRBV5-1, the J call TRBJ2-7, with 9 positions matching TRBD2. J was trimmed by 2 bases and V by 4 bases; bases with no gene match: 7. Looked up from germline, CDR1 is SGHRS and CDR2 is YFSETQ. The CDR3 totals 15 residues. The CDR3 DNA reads TGCGCCAGCAGCAAAAGCGGGAGGACCACCTACGAGCAGTACTTC. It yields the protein CASSKSGRTTYEQYF.

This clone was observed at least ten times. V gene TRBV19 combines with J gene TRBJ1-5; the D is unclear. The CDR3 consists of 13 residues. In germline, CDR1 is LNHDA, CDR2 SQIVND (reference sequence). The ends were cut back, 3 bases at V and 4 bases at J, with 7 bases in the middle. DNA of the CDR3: TGTGCCAGTAGTATGTCGAGGAATCAGCCCCAGCATTTT. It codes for CASSMSRNQPQHF.